This TCR beta chain was profiled in a study of long-term antiretroviral therapy in people with HIV (dated by TCRdb to the early 2020s). Regarding the research as a whole: The earliest samples were collected about a decade before the 2015 WHO recommendation for immediate ART, when ART was typically delayed until CD4 counts fell. A retrospective serial study tested whether changes in peripheral blood TRB repertoire composition and diversity were associated with ART initiation and durable HIV suppression. Among the 25 to 35 participants with HIV, around 10 were female. The cohort contributed about 190 cryopreserved PBMC samples from around 30 adults with confirmed HIV infection, collected serially over a mean of approximately six years (range 1-12). No cross-contamination during QIAcube processing was seen in test extractions of a monoclonal T-cell line run alongside 33 polyclonal samples. What the study reported, not specific to this receptor: Inferences about post-ART repertoire changes are limited because no data were available on ART adherence, viral resistance or therapy changes. Because pre-ART samples had limited cell numbers, profiling was done on unsorted PBMC rather than on sorted CD4+ and CD8+ T cells. The repertoire was dominated across all time points by expanded TRB clones identified before ART initiation, although this dominance was seen to fluctuate and to decrease in many PLHIV after ART. HIV repertoires had narrower CDR3 length ranges than controls, and the network structure suggested an antigen-experienced repertoire that shifted only slightly toward naive after ART. Since PBMC availability was limited, sequencing covered only the TCR beta chain, with no alpha chain pairing. Starting ART was linked to a significant rise in TRB diversity, yet even after long-term ART the diversity remained significantly lower than in transplant donor controls. The samples span the years 2004 to 2017, and the ART regimens used may be less effective than current regimens.

The immunoSEQ hsTCRB v3.0 assay was used at survey level resolution to sequence the TRB variable region. The target sequencing depth for TRB was roughly 40,000-55,000 T-cell genomes per sample. Pooled TRB libraries were sequenced on an Illumina MiSeq with a v3 150-cycle kit. For the original study's pipeline: Repertoire analysis ran in R within a reproducible Nextflow workflow covering QC, data transformation and analysis. Custom analyses were implemented in LymphoSeq2, an R package for AIRR-Seq data exploration. A few samples that produced fewer than 5000 total TRB sequences were removed, so approximately 190 HIV repertoires were analyzed. Among the 170 to 200 retained HIV repertoires, about 60 were collected before ART initiation and some 130 were collected after ART initiation. Each repertoire was downsampled to 5000 TRB nucleotide sequences, and summary statistics were averaged across 100 downsampling iterations. Only TRB sequences with CDR3 regions of at least seven amino acids were retained for analysis. Diversity was measured with a Shannon entropy-derived clonality score and the Gini coefficient. In the repertoire networks, any two of the top 5000 CDR3 amino acid sequences were connected whenever the two sequences differed by an edit distance of one. Antigen specificity groups and MHC restriction were predicted for TRB CDR3 amino acid sequences with GLIPH2. Known CMV, EBV, HIV or tissue antigen associations were flagged by matching CDR3 amino acid sequences against VDJdb and McPAS-TCR. Pre-ART, post-ART and control groups were compared with Wilcoxon signed-rank tests and Holm-Bonferroni correction. Drawn from immuneACCESS, this table holds only the in-frame rearrangements with V and J called that TCRdb kept. Clones are partly lost; checked studies trace under half to an unresolved V gene and leave the rest unexplained. V and J calls and clone size are given by that table; D and trimming were obtained from the DNA. Present in this sample are around 15,000 clones, around 83% of which were seen just once. The top ten constitute 5.2% of the sample.

For this clone: Its cognate antigen has yet to be identified. The input lacks base qualities; no much larger clone sits a single base away.

The CDR3 goes from the cysteine to the phenylalanine over 13 residues. The retained sequence is limited to the CDR3, 39 bases, with the frame set at the first base. The germline V gene supplies CDR1 SGHTA and CDR2 FQGTGA. V lost 5 bases and J lost 4 bases, and the count of bases not matched to a germline gene is 4. To be included, a participant needed at least one PBMC sample from before ART initiation plus at least two post-ART samples. All participants with HIV were treated in the United States of America. Before DNA extraction, cryopreserved samples of 1-10 million PBMC were thawed and washed. At the time of the earliest PBMC sample, participants with HIV were aged between about 23 and 54 years. PBMC samples from each participant spanned 1-4 timepoints before ART initiation and 2-8 timepoints after ART initiation, with a median of 7 samples. Serial HIV viral load, CD4+ T-cell count, ART history and demographic data were obtained for every participant. Genomic DNA was extracted from unsorted PBMC with a Qiagen kit on a QIAcube, with processing performed in batches of 12 samples.

Sequenced here: unsorted PBMCs, sampled 0.5 years after starting antiretroviral therapy. The receptor was isolated from a woman between 40 and 55 years old with HIV. In this chain, TRBV7-3 is recombined with TRBJ1-1; TRBD1 aligns with 7 central bases. The nucleotide sequence reads as follows: TGTGCCAGCAGCGTGACAGGGAGCACTGAAGCTTTCTTT. Its amino acids are CASSVTGSTEAFF. The entire variable domain, with the stretches around the CDR3 drawn from the reference TRBV7-3 and TRBJ1-1 proteins, is GAGVSQTPSNKVTEKGKYVELRCDPISGHTALYWYRQSLGQGPEFLIYFQGTGAADDSGLPNDRFFAVRPEGSVSTLKIQRTERGDSAVYLCASSVTGSTEAFFGQGTRLTVV.